These 24 T cell receptor beta chains originate from one sample sequenced in a study of identical twins. TCRdb recomputed calls from the 5' RACE reads with MiXCR, one row per CDR3 protein. The data contain some 1,700,000 distinct CDR3 sequences, about 32% of them singletons. The specimen was cord blood. The receptors come from a newborn girl in good health.

This clonotype came up a few times. The rearrangement joins TRBV27 to TRBJ1-2, with D uncertain. This CDR3 has 15 residues. Trimming removed 4 bases at V and 5 bases at J, with 17 bases between. Germline CDR1 MNHEY, CDR2 SMNVEV (reference sequence). In DNA, the CDR3 is TGTGCCAGCAGTTCCCAGATCAGGAGTCGGTATGGCTACACCTTC. Translation gives CASSSQIRSRYGYTF.

The chain uses TRBV20-1 and TRBJ2-3; 8 bases match TRBD2. CDR1 and CDR2 (germline): DFQATT, SNEGSKA (reference sequence). CDR3 length: 15 residues. Unmatched junction bases numbered 7, after V lost 3 bases and J lost 2 bases. CDR3 loop: CSARGTSIFTDTQYF. CDR3 sequence (DNA): TGCAGTGCTAGGGGGACTAGTATCTTCACAGATACGCAGTATTTT.

The chain couples TRBV7-8 to TRBJ2-5; D unclear. Trimming removed 4 bases from V and 1 base from J, with 13 bases in between. Germline CDR1 reads SGHVS; CDR2 reads FQNEAQ. The CDR3 runs to 15 residues. The CDR3 protein is CASSYFHSLQETQYF. The CDR3 coding sequence is TGTGCCAGCAGCTACTTTCACAGTCTCCAAGAGACCCAGTACTTC.

This clonotype was seen repeatedly, ten times or more. V is TRBV9 and J is TRBJ2-7; 12 positions agree with TRBD2. V gave up 2 bases and J gave up 5 bases; unmatched junction bases: 5. The CDR3 is 15 residues long. CDR1 is SGDLS and CDR2 is YYNGEE in the germline V gene. The CDR3 DNA reads as TGTGCCAGCAGCGTCCTACTAGCGGGAGGCCACGAGCAGTACTTC. The encoded protein is CASSVLLAGGHEQYF.

CDR3 DNA: TGTGCCACCAGTGGTCCGCCAAGCACAGATACGCAGTATTTT. It translates to CATSGPPSTDTQYF. The chain uses TRBV24-1 and TRBJ2-3; D is unresolved. Trimming cost V 5 bases and J 0 bases, with 8 bases left between them. In germline, CDR1 is KGHDR, CDR2 SFDVKD. This CDR3 region has 14 residues.

The chain has TRBV25-1 and TRBJ2-3; possibly TRBD1 for D (6 bases). The ends were cut back, 8 bases at V and 4 bases at J, with 16 bases in the middle. CDR3 size: 14 residues. CDR1 MGHDK and CDR2 SYGVNS come from the germline V gene. CDR3 sequence: CASQTGLSADTQYF. CDR3 bases: TGTGCCAGCCAAACAGGGCTTAGCGCAGATACGCAGTATTTT.

Only a few counts were recorded for this clonotype. The genes are TRBV4-1 and TRBJ2-1, with 9 bases matching TRBD2. V was clipped by 0 bases and J by 6 bases; unmatched bases: 6. The germline CDR1 and CDR2 sequences are MGHRA and YSYEKL. This CDR3 is built from 16 residues. The CDR3 sequence is CASSQEREGSVNEQFF. CDR3 nucleotide sequence: TGCGCCAGCAGCCAAGAGCGGGAGGGATCGGTCAATGAGCAGTTCTTC.

This chain connects TRBV12-3 or TRBV12-4 to TRBJ1-1; D unclear. Trimming took off 3 bases at V and 3 bases at J, with 11 bases between the two ends. There are 14 residues in the CDR3. The CDR3 region is CASSFRRLDTEAFF. CDR3 nucleotide sequence: TGTGCCAGCAGTTTCCGTAGGCTGGACACTGAAGCTTTCTTT.

This clonotype has only a few counts. Sequence at one end of the junction differs from germline and may be a read error. This chain uses TRBV18 with TRBJ2-3; TRBD2 aligns across 12 bases. This CDR3 has 15 amino acids. CDR1 and CDR2 (germline): KGHSH, LQKENI. The DNA of the CDR3 is TGTGCCAGCTCGCCACTAGCGGGAGGTAAAGATACGCAGTATTTT. This sequence encodes CASSPLAGGKDTQYF.

The chain links TRBV3-1 to TRBJ2-5; 8 bases are a match to TRBD2. Germline V gene sequence: CDR1 LGHDT, CDR2 YNNKEL (reference sequence). Unmatched junction bases numbered 6, after V lost 2 bases and J lost 7 bases. The length of the CDR3 is 14 residues. CDR3 protein: CASSQSGAGGTQYF. As DNA, the CDR3 is TGTGCCAGCAGCCAAAGTGGGGCGGGGGGGACCCAGTACTTC.

This chain connects TRBV14 to TRBJ2-1, with 14 bases aligning to TRBD2. The CDR3 has 17 residues. The junction had 6 bases not matched to a gene; V was cut back by 1 base and J by 7 bases. From germline, CDR1 is SGHDN and CDR2 FVKESK. The CDR3 reads CASSQGLAGGPRNEQFF. Here the CDR3 DNA reads TGTGCCAGCAGCCAAGGACTAGCGGGAGGGCCGAGAAATGAGCAGTTCTTC.

This clonotype was detected a few times. Its ends do not fully match the called genes, so a read error is possible. This chain connects TRBV3-1 to TRBJ1-2; D not resolved. This CDR3 is built from 12 residues. Germline loops: CDR1 LGHDT, CDR2 YNNKEL (reference sequence). The CDR3 region is CASSPRVYCYTF. The CDR3 DNA is TGTGCCAGCAGCCCCCGTGTCTATTGCTACACCTTC.

This clonotype was recorded a few times. The chain carries TRBV12-3 or TRBV12-4 and TRBJ2-1, with TRBD2 matching 12 bases. V was clipped by 4 bases and J by 7 bases; unmatched bases: 17. CDR3 length equals 19 residues. The CDR3 sequence: CASSSLGRASGGELNEQFF. CDR3 sequence (DNA): TGTGCCAGCAGTTCGTTAGGTCGGGCTAGCGGGGGGGAACTGAATGAGCAGTTCTTC.

This clonotype was detected only a few times. The J gene is TRBJ2-7, the V gene TRBV13; maybe TRBD2 (6 bases). V was clipped by 5 bases and J by 6 bases, with 17 bases between them. CDR1 and CDR2 (germline): PRHDT, FYEKMQ (reference sequence). This CDR3 is 14 amino acids long. CDR3 amino acids: CASSPRDSPLEQYF. The CDR3 DNA follows: TGTGCCAGCAGCCCGCGGGACTCGCCTCTCGAGCAGTACTTC.

The rearrangement uses TRBV20-1 and TRBJ2-3; D remains ambiguous. The CDR3 runs 15 residues. In germline, CDR1 is DFQATT, CDR2 SNEGSKA (reference sequence). The V end was cut by 3 bases, the J end by 4 bases, with 17 bases between. CDR3 DNA sequence: TGCAGTGCTAGGTCGGGCAGAACTATCGCAGATACGCAGTATTTT. The encoded protein is CSARSGRTIADTQYF.

V and J are TRBV7-8 and TRBJ2-5, with 10 bases fitting TRBD2. The J call is in doubt because the DNA end fits TRBJ2-7 better. The V gene's germline CDR1 is SGHVS and CDR2 FQNEAQ. The CDR3 spans 14 residues. CDR3 residues: CASSLSGRVHEQYF. As DNA, the CDR3 is TGTGCCAGCAGCTTAAGCGGGAGGGTCCACGAGCAGTACTTC.

Many counts were recorded for this clonotype. This sequence joins TRBV11-2 and TRBJ1-2; D not certain. The CDR3 spans 14 residues. Germline loops: CDR1 SGHAT, CDR2 FQNNGV. V shed 1 base and J shed 0 bases, with 6 bases lying between them. CDR3 bases: TGTGCCAGCAGCTTAGGTCTGGCTAACTATGGCTACACCTTC. This sequence encodes CASSLGLANYGYTF.

This sequence joins TRBV12-3 or TRBV12-4 and TRBJ2-3; D is undetermined. The CDR3 contains 15 residues. Deletions cut 6 bases from V and 0 bases from J, with 13 bases between. CDR3 in DNA: TGTGCCAGCAGGCGGAGCGTCACTAGCACAGATACGCAGTATTTT. Its protein is CASRRSVTSTDTQYF.

The V and J genes are TRBV20-1 and TRBJ2-1; 8 bases fit TRBD2. Germline CDR1 DFQATT, CDR2 SNEGSKA (reference sequence). This CDR3 is 15 amino acids long. The trim removed 0 bases at V and 5 bases at J, leaving 6 bases unmatched. CDR3 sequence: CSARDMVAGHNEQFF. CDR3 bases: TGCAGTGCTAGAGATATGGTAGCGGGGCACAATGAGCAGTTCTTC.

This clonotype was seen a handful of times. The V and J genes are TRBV6-1 and TRBJ1-4, with no clear D. Per germline, CDR1 MNHNS and CDR2 SASEGT. The length of the CDR3 is 16 residues. The V end was cut by 3 bases, the J end by 8 bases, with 19 bases between. The CDR3 is CASSEFMAPSGEKLFF. The CDR3 region has the DNA TGTGCCAGCAGTGAGTTCATGGCCCCCAGTGGGGAAAAACTGTTTTTT.

This clonotype turned up a few times. The rearrangement joins TRBV10-3 to TRBJ2-3; TRBD1 matches at 7 bases. CDR3 length: 12 amino acids. The ends lost 6 bases at V and 5 bases at J; junction bases unmatched: 2. The germline gives CDR1 ENHRY, CDR2 SYGVKD. The DNA of the CDR3 is TGTGCCATCAGCGCAGGGGGAGATACGCAGTATTTT. Translation: CAISAGGDTQYF.

This chain connects TRBV7-8 to TRBJ1-1; D is possibly TRBD1 (5 bases). There are 16 residues in the CDR3. The V gene lost 2 bases and the J gene lost 1 base, with 14 bases spanning the gap. Germline assignment: CDR1 SGHVS and CDR2 FQNEAQ. The CDR3 loop is CASSLRRVPQNTEAFF. For the CDR3, the DNA is TGTGCCAGCAGCTTACGCAGGGTCCCGCAGAACACTGAAGCTTTCTTT.

This clonotype has more than one count but fewer than ten. V and J are TRBV7-2 and TRBJ2-2; no definite D call. V lost 1 base and J 5 bases, leaving 8 bases between the germline ends. This CDR3 spans 14 amino acids. CDR1 is SGHTA and CDR2 is FQGNSA in the germline V gene. The CDR3 DNA reads as TGTGCCAGCAGCTTAGGGGCCAAGACCGGGGAGCTGTTTTTT. This encodes CASSLGAKTGELFF. The complete variable domain, with remaining parts taken from reference TRBV7-2 and TRBJ2-2, reads GAGVSQSPSNKVTEKGKDVELRCDPISGHTALYWYRQSLGQGLEFLIYFQGNSAPDKSGLPSDRFSAERTGGSVSTLTIQRTQQEDSAVYLCASSLGAKTGELFFGEGSRLTVL.

The genes are TRBV7-2 and TRBJ2-7; D is perhaps TRBD1 or TRBD2 (6 bases each). The V and J ends lost 5 bases and 1 base respectively, with 18 bases between them. The germline V gene has CDR1 SGHTA and CDR2 FQGNSA. The CDR3 totals 16 residues. The DNA for the CDR3 is TGTGCCAGCAGCCCACAGGGCGGGGAGAGTTCCTACGAGCAGTACTTC. Its translation: CASSPQGGESSYEQYF.